This T cell receptor beta chain derives from a study of OX40 agonist ivuxolimab in advanced cancers. Germline assignment: CDR1 KGHSH and CDR2 LQKENI. CDR3 length: 15 amino acids. Deletions cut 1 base from V and 4 bases from J, with 11 bases between. Clones were sequenced by immunoSEQ multiplex PCR, and TCRdb holds only the in-frame ones, with some missing. The data show 75,000 to 100,000 clones, 70% to 90% seen once. The TCR was taken from an adult with an advanced solid tumor such as melanoma, head and neck, liver or kidney cancer. The chain links TRBV18 to TRBJ1-5, with D possibly being TRBD1 (5 bases). The sequencing here drew on CD4+ or CD8+ T cells sorted from blood, taken in a trial of the OX40 agonist ivuxolimab. CDR3 amino acids: CASSPRGRANQPQHF. The CDR3 coding sequence is TGTGCCAGCTCACCACGGGGACGGGCGAATCAGCCCCAGCATTTT.